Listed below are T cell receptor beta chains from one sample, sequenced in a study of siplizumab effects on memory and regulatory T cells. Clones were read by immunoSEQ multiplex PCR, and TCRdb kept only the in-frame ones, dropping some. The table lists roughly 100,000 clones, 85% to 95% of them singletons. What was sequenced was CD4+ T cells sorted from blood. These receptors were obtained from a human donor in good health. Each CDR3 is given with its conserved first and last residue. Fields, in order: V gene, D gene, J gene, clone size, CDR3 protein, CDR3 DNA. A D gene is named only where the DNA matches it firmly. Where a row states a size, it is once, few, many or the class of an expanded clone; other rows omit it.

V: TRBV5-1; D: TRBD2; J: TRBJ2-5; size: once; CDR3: CASSLFGASGRRETQYF; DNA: TGCGCCAGCAGCTTGTTCGGGGCTAGCGGGAGAAGGGAGACCCAGTACTTC
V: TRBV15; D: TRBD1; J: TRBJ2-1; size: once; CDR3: CATSRAGTGNNEQFF; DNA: TGTGCCACCAGCAGAGCTGGGACAGGGAACAATGAGCAGTTCTTC
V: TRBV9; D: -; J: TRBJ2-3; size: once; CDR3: CASSPRADTQYF; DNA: TGTGCCAGCAGCCCTCGGGCAGATACGCAGTATTTT
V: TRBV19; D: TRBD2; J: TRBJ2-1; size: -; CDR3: CASSMIAGSYNEQFF; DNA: TGTGCCAGTAGTATGATAGCGGGCTCCTACAATGAGCAGTTCTTC
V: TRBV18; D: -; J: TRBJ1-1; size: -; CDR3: CASSPLATEAFF; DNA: TGTGCCAGCTCACCACTCGCGACTGAAGCTTTCTTT
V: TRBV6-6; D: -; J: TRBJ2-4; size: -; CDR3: CASIYGSGVDIQYF; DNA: TGTGCCAGCATCTACGGGTCAGGGGTGGACATTCAGTACTTC
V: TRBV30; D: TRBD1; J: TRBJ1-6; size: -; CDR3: CAWSGYGGTAGNSPLHF; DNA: TGTGCCTGGAGTGGATATGGAGGGACAGCCGGTAATTCACCCCTCCACTTT
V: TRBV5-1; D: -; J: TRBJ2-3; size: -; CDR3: CASSSYAMDTQYF; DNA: TGCGCCAGCAGCTCATATGCGATGGATACGCAGTATTTT
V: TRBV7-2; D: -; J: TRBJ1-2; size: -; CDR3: CASSLGSLGFNGYTF; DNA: TGTGCCAGCAGCTTAGGCAGTCTAGGATTCAATGGCTACACCTTC
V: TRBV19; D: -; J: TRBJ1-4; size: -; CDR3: CASMYGEKLFF; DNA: TGTGCCAGTATGTATGGTGAAAAACTGTTTTTT
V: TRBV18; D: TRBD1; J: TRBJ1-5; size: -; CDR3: CASSLGTGDQPQHF; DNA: TGTGCCAGCTCACTGGGCACAGGGGATCAGCCCCAGCATTTT
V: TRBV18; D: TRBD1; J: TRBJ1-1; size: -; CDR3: CASSPGTGGRAFF; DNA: TGTGCCAGCTCACCCGGGACAGGGGGCCGAGCTTTCTTT
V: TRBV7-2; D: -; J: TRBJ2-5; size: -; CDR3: CASSAQGLETQYF; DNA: TGTGCCAGCAGCGCACAGGGACTGGAGACCCAGTACTTC
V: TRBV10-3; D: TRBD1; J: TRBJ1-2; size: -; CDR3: CAIKGVDREKVYGYTF; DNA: TGTGCCATAAAAGGAGTGGACAGGGAAAAAGTCTATGGCTACACCTTC
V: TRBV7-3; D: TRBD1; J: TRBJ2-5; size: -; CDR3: CASSPTGEAETQYF; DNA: TGTGCCAGCAGCCCTACAGGGGAAGCAGAGACCCAGTACTTC
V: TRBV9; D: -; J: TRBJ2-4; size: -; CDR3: CASSVESLLGKNIQYF; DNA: TGTGCCAGCAGCGTAGAGTCCTTATTGGGCAAAAACATTCAGTACTTC
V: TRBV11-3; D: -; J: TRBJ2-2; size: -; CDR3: CASSLDLRGGELFF; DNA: TGTGCCAGCAGCTTAGATCTGAGAGGCGGGGAGCTGTTTTTT
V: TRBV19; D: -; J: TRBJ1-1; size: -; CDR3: CASSIGPLRTVNTEAFF; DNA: TGTGCCAGTAGTATAGGGCCCCTACGGACAGTGAACACTGAAGCTTTCTTT
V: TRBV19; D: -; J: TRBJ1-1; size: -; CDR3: CASSIVKGDTEAFF; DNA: TGTGCCAGTAGTATAGTAAAGGGTGACACTGAAGCTTTCTTT
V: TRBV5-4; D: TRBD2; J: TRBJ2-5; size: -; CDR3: CASWATSGGAGETQYF; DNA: TGTGCCAGCTGGGCGACTAGCGGGGGGGCCGGGGAGACCCAGTACTTC
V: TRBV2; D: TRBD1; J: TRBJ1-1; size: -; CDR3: CASSGTALTEAFF; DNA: TGTGCCAGCAGCGGGACAGCTTTGACTGAAGCTTTCTTT
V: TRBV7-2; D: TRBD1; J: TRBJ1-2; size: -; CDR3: CASSRPGQPRDGYTF; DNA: TGTGCCAGCAGCCGACCGGGACAGCCCCGGGATGGCTACACCTTC
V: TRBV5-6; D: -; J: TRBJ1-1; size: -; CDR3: CANSLAVQRTEAFF; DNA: TGTGCCAACAGCTTGGCCGTACAGAGAACTGAAGCTTTCTTT
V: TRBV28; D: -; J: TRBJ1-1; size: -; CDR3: CASSLRAGMGTEAFF; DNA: TGTGCCAGCAGTTTGCGTGCGGGGATGGGCACTGAAGCTTTCTTT
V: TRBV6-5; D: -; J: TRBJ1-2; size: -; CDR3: CASSYSTSLVGGYTF; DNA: TGTGCCAGCAGTTACTCGACAAGCCTAGTCGGGGGCTACACCTTC
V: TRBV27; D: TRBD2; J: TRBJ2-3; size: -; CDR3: CASSLYGRETDTQYF; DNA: TGTGCCAGCAGTTTATATGGGCGGGAGACCGATACGCAGTATTTT
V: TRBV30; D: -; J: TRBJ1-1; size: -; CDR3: CAWGLNGGGRAFF; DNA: TGTGCCTGGGGCTTGAACGGGGGTGGTCGAGCTTTCTTT
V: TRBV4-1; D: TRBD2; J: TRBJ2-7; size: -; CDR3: CASSLAESYEQYF; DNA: TGCGCCAGCAGTCTAGCGGAGTCCTACGAGCAGTACTTC
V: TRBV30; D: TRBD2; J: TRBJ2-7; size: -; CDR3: CAWSVLGLAEYEQYF; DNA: TGTGCCTGGAGTGTACTCGGCCTAGCGGAATACGAGCAGTACTTC
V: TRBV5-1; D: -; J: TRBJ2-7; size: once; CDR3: CASSLEGAPYEQYF; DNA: TGCGCCAGCAGCTTGGAAGGGGCACCCTACGAGCAGTACTTC
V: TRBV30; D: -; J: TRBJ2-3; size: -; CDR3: CAWSVLQVTQYF; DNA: TGTGCCTGGAGTGTACTTCAGGTAACGCAGTATTTT
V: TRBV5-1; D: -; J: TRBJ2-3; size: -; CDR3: CASSTSRLPPTDTQYF; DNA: TGCGCCAGCAGCACCTCTAGATTACCCCCGACAGATACGCAGTATTTT
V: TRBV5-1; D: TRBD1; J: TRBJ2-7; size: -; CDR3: CASSFTGTVTEQYF; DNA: TGCGCCAGCAGCTTTACCGGGACAGTAACCGAGCAGTACTTC
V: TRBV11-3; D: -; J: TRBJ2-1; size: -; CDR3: CASSLRRNSYNEQFF; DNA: TGTGCCAGCAGCTTACGGCGGAACTCCTACAATGAGCAGTTCTTC